This T cell receptor (beta chain) was sequenced in a study of OX40 agonist ivuxolimab in advanced cancers. Study at large: Every patient in dose escalation had hepatocellular carcinoma, melanoma, renal cell or head and neck cancer. Subjects had a mean age of around 60 years, with a range of about 23 to 90; approximately 83% were male. Regarding the study as a whole: On average, CD8+ T cells showed a greater number of expanded clones than CD4+.

The investigators sampled blood at baseline, at cycle 4 day 1, and at cycle 7 day 1. Data came from immunoSEQ multiplex PCR; TCRdb stores just in-frame clones and leaves some out. Of roughly 46,000 clones listed, more than 70% are singletons. Turning to this clone: Its target is unknown.

CDR1 and CDR2 from the germline V gene are SGHRS and YFSETQ. The CDR3 covers 15 residues. V was clipped by 5 bases and J by 6 bases, with 17 bases between them. Sequences were derived from CD4+ or CD8+ T cells sorted from blood, sampled in a trial of the OX40 agonist ivuxolimab. The chain has TRBV5-1 and TRBJ2-2; TRBD1 is a possible D gene (6 bases). The receptor was isolated from an adult with an advanced solid tumor such as melanoma, head and neck, liver or kidney cancer. The CDR3 protein is CASSALRGTPGELFF. CDR3 DNA: TGCGCCAGCAGTGCCTTGAGGGGGACGCCCGGGGAGCTGTTTTTT.